The subject of this entry is one T cell receptor beta chain. This clonotype was observed at least ten times. Its antigen remains unidentified. Per-base quality was not reported, and no clone a single base away is much larger than it. Libraries of naive CD8 T cells were generated from roughly 18,000 to 920,000 sorted cells, with 10%, 30% or 50% of the purified RNA used. Naive CD8 T cells, defined as CD8+CD4-CCR7+CD45RA+, were FACS-sorted into RLT Plus buffer on a BD FACSAria II. To test detection sensitivity, Jurkat RNA equal to about nine TCR copies was added to samples of about 20,000-1,000,000 naive CD8 T cells. CD8 T cells were enriched with RosetteSep CD8+ T Cell Enrichment Cocktail and Ficoll-Paque, followed by ACK red cell lysis. This sample stems from a study of molecular identifiers for immune sequencing clone quantification (dated 2018 in TCRdb). In terms of the full investigation: For a replicate experiment, RNA from around 20,000 or 100,000 naive CD8 T cells was divided into five aliquots, of which four were sequenced. The study was a methods study using CD8 T cells to benchmark molecular-identifier clustering-based TCR repertoire sequencing (MIDCIRS) and TCR RNA copy counting. The paper's findings and limits, for the study overall: The sizes of highly expanded clones could end up underestimated when identical TCR molecules share a barcode. Spiked-in Jurkat TCR RNA equivalent to a single cell was reported to be detectable even among approximately 900,000 naive CD8 T cells. Modeling estimated about 2.8 recovered TCR RNA copies per cell, compared with 9.5 to 10 by digital PCR, which implies 30% to 35% capture efficiency. In CMV-specific effector cells, over 98% of molecules were held by clones above 20 RNA copies, whereas under 1% of molecules were held by such clones in naive cells. Naive libraries contained spiked-in Jurkat TCR RNA (roughly ten copies' worth), which is not part of the donor repertoire. When barcode sub-clustering was omitted, TCR diversity was inflated by chimeric consensus sequences, with chimeras reaching as high as 47%.

Library preparation employed PCR. Sequencing instrument: NextSeq 500. Preparation of bulk TCR libraries followed a previously described approach, with the TCR primers listed in Table S5. The Qiagen AllPrep DNA/RNA kit was used to purify total RNA. Before analysis, reads from multiple sequencing runs of the same library were pooled. The authors' pipeline ran thus. Reads were retained only if their TCR constant sequence matched exactly, and those retained reads were trimmed to 150 nt and grouped according to their 12-nt molecular barcodes. Reads in each barcode group were sub-clustered using a 15% Levenshtein threshold, and a quality-weighted consensus sequence was built for each RNA molecule. Non-functional sequences were discarded, and so were lower-count sequences lying one edit away from another sequence. On the basis of fitting two negative binomial distributions, barcode sub-clusters with fewer than 20% of the maximum read count were discarded. Using fastp trimming at Q25 and MiXCR clonotype assembly, TCRdb reanalyzed the public sequencing data and kept in-frame beta chains. Each CDR3 protein gets just one entry, which takes the most common genes and DNA from the rows behind it. The V and J calls come from TCRdb's annotation, not from the publication. This sample is represented by around 470,000 distinct CDR3 sequences; 25% of them were singletons. The top ten hold 0.7% to 0.9% of the sample.

Including cysteine and phenylalanine, the CDR3 has 14 amino acids. The CDR3 DNA has 42 bases and is translated from base 1. The trim is 0 bases for V and 5 bases for J, with a gap of 10 bases between the germline ends. The germline V gene specifies LGHNA as CDR1 and YSLEER as CDR2. This clonotype was sampled from a human donor in good health. Some libraries in this study had Jurkat cell RNA spiked in. The rearrangement combines TRBV4-3 with TRBJ1-1, with the D gene not clear enough to name. Sequences were obtained from naive CD8+ T cells from blood, with Jurkat cell RNA spiked in. What the cell subset or site label conveys for this sample: FACS-sorted CD8+CD4-CCR7+CD45RA+ naive T cells. The CDR3 in this case is CASSQERSGTEAFF. The DNA sequence reads TGCGCCAGCAGCCAAGAGAGGTCCGGGACTGAAGCTTTCTTT.